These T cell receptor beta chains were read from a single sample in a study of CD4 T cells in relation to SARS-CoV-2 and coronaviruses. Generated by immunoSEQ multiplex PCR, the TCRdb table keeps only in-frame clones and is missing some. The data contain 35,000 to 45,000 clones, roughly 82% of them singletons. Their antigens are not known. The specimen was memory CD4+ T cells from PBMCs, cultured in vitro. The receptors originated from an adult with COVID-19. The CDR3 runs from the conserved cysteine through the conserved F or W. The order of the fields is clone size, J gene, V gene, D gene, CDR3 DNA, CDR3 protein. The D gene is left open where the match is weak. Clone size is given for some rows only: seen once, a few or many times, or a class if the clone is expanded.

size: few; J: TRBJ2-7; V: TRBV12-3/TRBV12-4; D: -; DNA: TGTGCCAGCAGTTTTACATGGGGTAAGCAGTACTTC; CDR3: CASSFTWGKQYF
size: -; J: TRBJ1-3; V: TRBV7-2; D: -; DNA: TGTGCCAGCAGTATACCTCTTACCTCTGGAAACACCATATATTTT; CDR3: CASSIPLTSGNTIYF
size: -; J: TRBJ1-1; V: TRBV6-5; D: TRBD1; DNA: TGTGCCAGCAGTACAGGGGGATATACTGAAGCTTTCTTT; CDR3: CASSTGGYTEAFF
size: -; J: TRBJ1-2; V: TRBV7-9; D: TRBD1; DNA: TGTGCCAGCAGTTATTGGGACAGGGAACCCTATGGCTACACCTTC; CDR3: CASSYWDREPYGYTF
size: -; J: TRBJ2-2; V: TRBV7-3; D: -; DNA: TGTGCCAGCAAGGAGTCCGGGGAGCTGTTTTTT; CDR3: CASKESGELFF
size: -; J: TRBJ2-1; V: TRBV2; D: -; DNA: TGTGCCAGCAGCGCGACCCACAATGAGCAGTTCTTC; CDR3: CASSATHNEQFF
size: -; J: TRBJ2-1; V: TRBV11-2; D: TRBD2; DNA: TGTGCCAGCAGCTTACTCACTAGCGGGGAGGGGTTCTTC; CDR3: CASSLLTSGEGFF
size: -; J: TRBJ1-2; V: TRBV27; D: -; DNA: TGTGCCAGCAGTTTATCGATAGGGAGGGGGTATGGCTACACCTTC; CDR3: CASSLSIGRGYGYTF
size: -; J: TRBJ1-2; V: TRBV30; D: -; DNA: TGTGCCTGGAGCCGGCGGGATGACGGCTACACCTTC; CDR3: CAWSRRDDGYTF
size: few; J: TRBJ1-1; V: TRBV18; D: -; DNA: TGTGCCAGCTCACCCATAGGGGAACACACTGAAGCTTTCTTT; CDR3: CASSPIGEHTEAFF
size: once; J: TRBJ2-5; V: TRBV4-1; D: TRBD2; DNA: TGCGCCAGCAGCCGACCTAGCGGGCCGAACCAAGAGACCCAGTACTTC; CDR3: CASSRPSGPNQETQYF
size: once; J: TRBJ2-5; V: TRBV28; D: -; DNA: TGTGCCAGCAGCACCTTCTACCGGGCAGGGAGGCGAGAGACCCAGTACTTC; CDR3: CASSTFYRAGRRETQYF
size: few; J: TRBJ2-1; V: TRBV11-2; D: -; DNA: TGTGCCAGCAGCTTTATGTCCTACAATGAGCAGTTCTTC; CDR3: CASSFMSYNEQFF
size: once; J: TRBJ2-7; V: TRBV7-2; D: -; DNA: TGTGCCAGCAGCACACAGAGGCGGGACAGCTACGAGCAGTACTTC; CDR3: CASSTQRRDSYEQYF
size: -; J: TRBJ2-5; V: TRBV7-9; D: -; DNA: TGTGCCAGCAGCTTAGGTCAGGGGAATCCCAAGTTAGAGACCCAGTACTTC; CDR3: CASSLGQGNPKLETQYF
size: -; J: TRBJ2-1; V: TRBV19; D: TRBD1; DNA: TGTGCCAGTGCCGGGACAGGGTACGATGAGCAGTTCTTC; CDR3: CASAGTGYDEQFF
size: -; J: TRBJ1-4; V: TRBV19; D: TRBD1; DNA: TGTGCCAGTAGTGACGGGACAGGGCTGGATGAAAAACTGTTTTTT; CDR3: CASSDGTGLDEKLFF
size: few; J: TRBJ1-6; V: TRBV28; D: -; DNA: TGTGCCAGCAGTTTACTACACGGATCACCCCTCCACTTT; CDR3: CASSLLHGSPLHF
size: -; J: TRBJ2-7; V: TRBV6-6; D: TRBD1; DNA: TGTGCCAGCAGTTACCCCGGACAGGGTAGCTACGAGCAGTACTTC; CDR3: CASSYPGQGSYEQYF
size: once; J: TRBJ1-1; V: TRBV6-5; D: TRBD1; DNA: TGTGCCAGCAGTTACTCACAGGGGAGCACTGAAGCTTTCTTT; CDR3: CASSYSQGSTEAFF
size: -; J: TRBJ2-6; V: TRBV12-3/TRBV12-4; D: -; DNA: TGTGCCAGCAGTTTATTTGGGGCCAACGTCCTGACTTTC; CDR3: CASSLFGANVLTF
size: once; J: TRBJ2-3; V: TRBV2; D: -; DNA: TGTGCCAGCAGTGGTAGGGGAGCAGATACGCAGTATTTT; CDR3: CASSGRGADTQYF
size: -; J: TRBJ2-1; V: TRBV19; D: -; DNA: TGTGCCAGTAGTATCGGGTCGCCTAATAATGAGCAGTTCTTC; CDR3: CASSIGSPNNEQFF
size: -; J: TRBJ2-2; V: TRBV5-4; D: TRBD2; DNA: TGTGCCAGCAGCCGCCAGGCTAGCGGTACCGGGGAGCTGTTTTTT; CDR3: CASSRQASGTGELFF
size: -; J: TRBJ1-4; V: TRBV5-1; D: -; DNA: TGCGCCAGCAGCCTATGGTCAGGGGTGGGTAATGAAAAACTGTTTTTT; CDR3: CASSLWSGVGNEKLFF
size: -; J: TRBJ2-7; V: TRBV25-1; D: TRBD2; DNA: TGTGCCAGCGCCGGGACTAGCGGGAGGGGGGTCCACGAGCAGTACTTC; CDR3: CASAGTSGRGVHEQYF
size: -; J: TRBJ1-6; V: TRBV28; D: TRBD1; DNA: TGTGCCAGCCGCAGGGGGAGACAGGGAGGATTGGGGGATAATTCACCCCTCCACTTT; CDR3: CASRRGRQGGLGDNSPLHF
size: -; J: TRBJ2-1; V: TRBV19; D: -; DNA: TGTGCCAGTAGTCCACCGACTAGTACAGGCGGCAATGAGCAGTTCTTC; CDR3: CASSPPTSTGGNEQFF
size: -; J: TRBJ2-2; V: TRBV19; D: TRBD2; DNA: TGTGCCAGTAGTATGTTTGCGGGAGGAAATACCGGGGAGCTGTTTTTT; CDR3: CASSMFAGGNTGELFF
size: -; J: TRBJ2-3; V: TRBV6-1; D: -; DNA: TGTGCCAGCAGTGAGGCGTATACGCAGTATTTT; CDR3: CASSEAYTQYF
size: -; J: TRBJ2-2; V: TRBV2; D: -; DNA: TGTGCCAGCACCCAGGCCTGGAACACCGGGGAGCTGTTTTTT; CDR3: CASTQAWNTGELFF
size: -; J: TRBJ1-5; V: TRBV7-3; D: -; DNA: TGTGCCAGCAGCAAACTTAACAGGGAGGTCTATCAGCCCCAGCATTTT; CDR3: CASSKLNREVYQPQHF
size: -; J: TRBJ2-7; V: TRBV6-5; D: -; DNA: TGTGCCAGCAACCGAGTGGACTTGGGGGGTATTACCTTC; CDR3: CASNRVDLGGITF
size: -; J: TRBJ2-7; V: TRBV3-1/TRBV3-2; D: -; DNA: TGTGCCAGCAGCCCTGCCAACTACGAGCAGTACTTC; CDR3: CASSPANYEQYF
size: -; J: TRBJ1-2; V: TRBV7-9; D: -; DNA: TGTGCCAGCAGCCGGTGGGACACAAACTATGGCTACACCTTC; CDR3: CASSRWDTNYGYTF
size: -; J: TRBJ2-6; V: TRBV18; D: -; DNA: TGTGCCAGCTCACCTAGAATCCTTAGCTCCGGGGCCAACGTCCTGACTTTC; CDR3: CASSPRILSSGANVLTF